A selection of T cell receptor beta chains follows, all from one sample in a study of blood T cell repertoires in COVID-19. Profiling relied on immunoSEQ multiplex PCR, and the TCRdb table lists in-frame clones only, not all of them. The sample contains 250,000 to 400,000 clones, around 90% of which appear only once. Sequencing used peripheral blood. These receptors were collected from a woman younger than 45 with COVID-19, enrolled during active disease. The CDR3 runs from the conserved cysteine through the conserved F or W. D genes are given only for firm matches. Size is stated for part of the rows, as once, few or many counts, or as a class when the clone is expanded.

d_gene: -
j_gene: TRBJ2-3
v_gene: TRBV3-1/TRBV3-2
abundance: -
CDR3aa: CASSRGRTSTDTQYF
CDR3nt: TGTGCCAGCAGTCGAGGGAGGACTAGCACAGATACGCAGTATTTT

d_gene: -
j_gene: TRBJ1-1
v_gene: TRBV7-3
abundance: -
CDR3aa: CASSFIGGQTEAFF
CDR3nt: TGTGCCAGCAGCTTCATCGGGGGGCAGACTGAAGCTTTCTTT

d_gene: -
j_gene: TRBJ2-5
v_gene: TRBV19
abundance: -
CDR3aa: CASSIVGGSKETQYF
CDR3nt: TGTGCCAGTAGTATTGTGGGAGGAAGTAAGGAGACCCAGTACTTC

d_gene: TRBD1
j_gene: TRBJ2-7
v_gene: TRBV14
abundance: -
CDR3aa: CASSRDRGVEQYF
CDR3nt: TGTGCCAGCAGCCGGGACAGGGGCGTCGAGCAGTACTTC

d_gene: -
j_gene: TRBJ2-1
v_gene: TRBV5-6
abundance: once
CDR3aa: CASSLGGNEQFF
CDR3nt: TGTGCCAGCAGCTTAGGAGGCAATGAGCAGTTCTTC

d_gene: TRBD1
j_gene: TRBJ1-4
v_gene: TRBV6-6
abundance: -
CDR3aa: CASSSGGWEKLFF
CDR3nt: TGTGCCAGCAGCTCAGGGGGTTGGGAAAAACTGTTTTTT

d_gene: -
j_gene: TRBJ2-7
v_gene: TRBV11-2
abundance: -
CDR3aa: CASSLGPGSEQYF
CDR3nt: TGTGCCAGCAGCTTGGGGCCAGGGTCCGAGCAGTACTTC

d_gene: -
j_gene: TRBJ1-1
v_gene: TRBV18
abundance: -
CDR3aa: CASSPQGGNTEAFF
CDR3nt: TGTGCCAGCTCACCACAGGGAGGGAACACTGAAGCTTTCTTT

d_gene: -
j_gene: TRBJ2-3
v_gene: TRBV21-1
abundance: few
CDR3aa: CASSAPGQGTDTQYF
CDR3nt: TGTGCCAGCAGTGCTCCGGGACAAGGCACAGATACGCAGTATTTT

d_gene: -
j_gene: TRBJ1-1
v_gene: TRBV29-1
abundance: -
CDR3aa: CSAHLGGRDTEAFF
CDR3nt: TGCAGCGCCCATCTCGGGGGGCGAGACACTGAAGCTTTCTTT

d_gene: TRBD1
j_gene: TRBJ1-3
v_gene: TRBV5-1
abundance: -
CDR3aa: CASSLGDRDGNTIYF
CDR3nt: TGCGCCAGCAGCTTGGGCGACAGGGACGGAAACACCATATATTTT

d_gene: TRBD1
j_gene: TRBJ1-2
v_gene: TRBV5-4
abundance: few
CDR3aa: CASSSAGQGRNYGYTF
CDR3nt: TGTGCCAGCAGCTCGGCCGGACAGGGGCGCAACTATGGCTACACCTTC

d_gene: TRBD2
j_gene: TRBJ2-7
v_gene: TRBV5-6
abundance: once
CDR3aa: CASSLYRTSGYEQYF
CDR3nt: TGTGCCAGCAGCTTGTACCGAACTAGCGGCTACGAGCAGTACTTC

d_gene: -
j_gene: TRBJ1-4
v_gene: TRBV6-5
abundance: once
CDR3aa: CASSYGSGGPEKLFF
CDR3nt: TGTGCCAGCAGTTACGGGTCCGGAGGGCCTGAAAAACTGTTTTTT

d_gene: -
j_gene: TRBJ1-2
v_gene: TRBV6-5
abundance: -
CDR3aa: CASSYSMADYGYTF
CDR3nt: TGTGCCAGCAGTTACTCGATGGCTGACTATGGCTACACCTTC

d_gene: TRBD2
j_gene: TRBJ2-7
v_gene: TRBV7-6
abundance: -
CDR3aa: CASSDGAGGSYEQYF
CDR3nt: TGTGCCAGCAGCGACGGGGCGGGAGGGTCCTACGAGCAGTACTTC

d_gene: TRBD1
j_gene: TRBJ1-1
v_gene: TRBV19
abundance: -
CDR3aa: CASSRTGRVEAFF
CDR3nt: TGTGCCAGTAGCAGGACAGGGAGGGTTGAAGCTTTCTTT

d_gene: -
j_gene: TRBJ1-2
v_gene: TRBV14
abundance: -
CDR3aa: CASSPDRNYGYTF
CDR3nt: TGTGCCAGCAGCCCTGACAGGAACTATGGCTACACCTTC

d_gene: -
j_gene: TRBJ2-3
v_gene: TRBV27
abundance: once
CDR3aa: CASSFESGTDTQYF
CDR3nt: TGTGCCAGCAGTTTCGAGAGCGGCACAGATACGCAGTATTTT

d_gene: -
j_gene: TRBJ2-7
v_gene: TRBV30
abundance: -
CDR3aa: CAWSVGGSSYEQYF
CDR3nt: TGTGCCTGGAGTGTAGGCGGTAGCTCCTACGAGCAGTACTTC

d_gene: -
j_gene: TRBJ2-7
v_gene: TRBV6-5
abundance: -
CDR3aa: CASRTGQLYEQYF
CDR3nt: TGTGCCAGCCGGACGGGACAACTCTACGAGCAGTACTTC

d_gene: -
j_gene: TRBJ2-7
v_gene: TRBV6-5
abundance: -
CDR3aa: CASGISEDYEQYF
CDR3nt: TGTGCCAGCGGGATTTCGGAGGACTACGAGCAGTACTTC

d_gene: TRBD1
j_gene: TRBJ1-2
v_gene: TRBV30
abundance: -
CDR3aa: CAWSSGQFYGYTF
CDR3nt: TGTGCCTGGAGTTCGGGACAGTTCTATGGCTACACCTTC

d_gene: -
j_gene: TRBJ2-7
v_gene: TRBV27
abundance: -
CDR3aa: CASSPFPTGQYEQYF
CDR3nt: TGTGCCAGCAGTCCATTCCCCACCGGACAGTACGAGCAGTACTTC

d_gene: -
j_gene: TRBJ2-3
v_gene: TRBV11-2
abundance: once
CDR3aa: CASSRTGTKGTDTQYF
CDR3nt: TGTGCCAGCAGCCGAACAGGGACTAAAGGCACAGATACGCAGTATTTT

d_gene: TRBD1
j_gene: TRBJ1-5
v_gene: TRBV20-1
abundance: -
CDR3aa: CSASDPGTGISQPQHF
CDR3nt: TGCAGTGCTAGTGACCCAGGGACAGGGATAAGTCAGCCCCAGCATTTT

d_gene: TRBD2
j_gene: TRBJ2-7
v_gene: TRBV20-1
abundance: once
CDR3aa: CSASLLAGASPNYEQYF
CDR3nt: TGCAGTGCTAGTTTGCTAGCGGGAGCGTCACCTAACTACGAGCAGTACTTC

d_gene: TRBD2
j_gene: TRBJ2-7
v_gene: TRBV3-1/TRBV3-2
abundance: -
CDR3aa: CASSLLAGEFEQYF
CDR3nt: TGTGCCAGCAGCCTGTTGGCGGGAGAGTTCGAGCAGTACTTC

d_gene: -
j_gene: TRBJ1-5
v_gene: TRBV6-1
abundance: -
CDR3aa: CASSEEPYSNQPQHF
CDR3nt: TGTGCCAGCAGTGAAGAACCCTATAGCAATCAGCCCCAGCATTTT

d_gene: TRBD1
j_gene: TRBJ1-1
v_gene: TRBV5-1
abundance: few
CDR3aa: CASSYAGQETEAFF
CDR3nt: TGCGCCAGCAGCTATGCGGGACAGGAGACTGAAGCTTTCTTT

d_gene: TRBD1
j_gene: TRBJ1-1
v_gene: TRBV5-1
abundance: -
CDR3aa: CASSLDRGWSEAFF
CDR3nt: TGCGCCAGCAGCTTGGACAGGGGATGGTCTGAAGCTTTCTTT

d_gene: -
j_gene: TRBJ1-2
v_gene: TRBV30
abundance: -
CDR3aa: CAWSVRVWSDYGYTF
CDR3nt: TGTGCCTGGAGTGTGAGGGTCTGGAGCGACTATGGCTACACCTTC

d_gene: TRBD1
j_gene: TRBJ1-4
v_gene: TRBV18
abundance: -
CDR3aa: CATANPGQANEKLFF
CDR3nt: TGTGCCACAGCCAACCCGGGACAGGCTAATGAAAAACTGTTTTTT

d_gene: TRBD1
j_gene: TRBJ2-7
v_gene: TRBV12-5
abundance: -
CDR3aa: CASGSWGTGYGHEQYF
CDR3nt: TGTGCTAGTGGTTCCTGGGGGACAGGGTATGGTCACGAGCAGTACTTC

d_gene: -
j_gene: TRBJ2-7
v_gene: TRBV6-5
abundance: -
CDR3aa: CASSFGTTYEQYF
CDR3nt: TGTGCCAGTTCTTTTGGGACAACCTACGAGCAGTACTTC

d_gene: -
j_gene: TRBJ1-1
v_gene: TRBV7-2
abundance: -
CDR3aa: CASSLVPENTEAFF
CDR3nt: TGTGCCAGCAGCTTAGTACCAGAGAACACTGAAGCTTTCTTT

d_gene: -
j_gene: TRBJ2-3
v_gene: TRBV6-5
abundance: -
CDR3aa: CASSTSFSVDTQYF
CDR3nt: TGTGCCAGCAGTACTAGCTTCTCTGTAGATACGCAGTATTTT

d_gene: -
j_gene: TRBJ1-1
v_gene: TRBV5-8
abundance: -
CDR3aa: CASTRQALKGFF
CDR3nt: TGTGCCAGCACTCGACAGGCCTTGAAGGGTTTCTTT

d_gene: -
j_gene: TRBJ2-7
v_gene: TRBV3-1/TRBV3-2
abundance: -
CDR3aa: CASSLSRGIEQYF
CDR3nt: TGTGCCAGCAGCCTCAGTAGAGGTATCGAGCAGTACTTC

d_gene: TRBD1
j_gene: TRBJ1-4
v_gene: TRBV7-2
abundance: few
CDR3aa: CASSSGQPNEKLFF
CDR3nt: TGTGCCAGCAGCTCGGGACAGCCTAATGAAAAACTGTTTTTT

d_gene: -
j_gene: TRBJ1-3
v_gene: TRBV19
abundance: -
CDR3aa: CASKRDTGNTIYF
CDR3nt: TGTGCCAGCAAAAGAGATACTGGAAACACCATATATTTT

d_gene: -
j_gene: TRBJ2-7
v_gene: TRBV28
abundance: -
CDR3aa: CASSFPQGSSYEQYF
CDR3nt: TGTGCCAGCAGTTTCCCCCAGGGGAGCTCCTACGAGCAGTACTTC

d_gene: TRBD2
j_gene: TRBJ2-5
v_gene: TRBV15
abundance: -
CDR3aa: CATSTGGPRETQYF
CDR3nt: TGTGCCACCAGCACGGGAGGGCCGAGGGAGACCCAGTACTTC

d_gene: -
j_gene: TRBJ1-2
v_gene: TRBV6-5
abundance: -
CDR3aa: CASSYKGRGANYGYTF
CDR3nt: TGTGCCAGCAGTTACAAAGGGAGAGGAGCTAACTATGGCTACACCTTC

d_gene: TRBD1
j_gene: TRBJ2-1
v_gene: TRBV2
abundance: -
CDR3aa: CASSDRGIQFF
CDR3nt: TGTGCCAGCAGTGACAGGGGGATTCAGTTCTTC

d_gene: -
j_gene: TRBJ1-1
v_gene: TRBV4-2
abundance: -
CDR3aa: CASSQVDGGTEAFF
CDR3nt: TGTGCCAGCAGCCAAGTCGACGGGGGCACTGAAGCTTTCTTT

d_gene: TRBD1
j_gene: TRBJ2-3
v_gene: TRBV11-2
abundance: -
CDR3aa: CASSSNDRGTDTQYF
CDR3nt: TGTGCCAGCAGCTCAAATGACAGGGGCACAGATACGCAGTATTTT

d_gene: TRBD2
j_gene: TRBJ2-1
v_gene: TRBV18
abundance: -
CDR3aa: CASSPLAGASYEQFF
CDR3nt: TGTGCCAGCTCACCACTTGCGGGAGCCAGCTATGAGCAGTTCTTC

d_gene: -
j_gene: TRBJ1-6
v_gene: TRBV25-1
abundance: -
CDR3aa: CASSETGNSPLHF
CDR3nt: TGTGCCAGCAGTGAAACGGGTAATTCACCCCTCCACTTT

d_gene: TRBD1
j_gene: TRBJ2-7
v_gene: TRBV5-1
abundance: -
CDR3aa: CASRSLTEGAEQYF
CDR3nt: TGCGCCAGCAGGTCACTCACCGAGGGGGCCGAGCAGTACTTC

d_gene: TRBD2
j_gene: TRBJ2-1
v_gene: TRBV10-3
abundance: -
CDR3aa: CAISQREANNEQFF
CDR3nt: TGTGCCATCAGCCAGCGGGAGGCAAACAATGAGCAGTTCTTC

d_gene: TRBD2
j_gene: TRBJ2-1
v_gene: TRBV24-1
abundance: -
CDR3aa: CATRPNERGGKSEQFF
CDR3nt: TGTGCCACCAGACCCAACGAGCGGGGGGGAAAAAGTGAGCAGTTCTTC

d_gene: -
j_gene: TRBJ1-1
v_gene: TRBV30
abundance: -
CDR3aa: CAWSVVRDTEAFF
CDR3nt: TGTGCCTGGAGTGTTGTCAGGGACACTGAAGCTTTCTTT

d_gene: TRBD1
j_gene: TRBJ2-5
v_gene: TRBV11-1
abundance: -
CDR3aa: CASSSHRGLETQYF
CDR3nt: TGTGCCAGCAGCTCACACAGGGGGCTGGAGACCCAGTACTTC

d_gene: -
j_gene: TRBJ2-2
v_gene: TRBV27
abundance: -
CDR3aa: CASSFTPSGAGELFF
CDR3nt: TGTGCCAGCAGTTTCACCCCCTCAGGGGCCGGGGAGCTGTTTTTT

d_gene: TRBD2
j_gene: TRBJ2-3
v_gene: TRBV10-3
abundance: -
CDR3aa: CAISESKPGLASDTQYF
CDR3nt: TGTGCCATCAGTGAGTCGAAGCCGGGACTAGCATCAGATACGCAGTATTTT

d_gene: TRBD1
j_gene: TRBJ2-1
v_gene: TRBV27
abundance: -
CDR3aa: CASSLWDRVGDEQFF
CDR3nt: TGTGCCAGCAGTTTATGGGACAGGGTGGGCGATGAGCAGTTCTTC

d_gene: -
j_gene: TRBJ2-5
v_gene: TRBV7-6
abundance: -
CDR3aa: CASSSSIAAFQETQYF
CDR3nt: TGTGCCAGCAGCTCCTCAATAGCGGCCTTCCAAGAGACCCAGTACTTC

d_gene: TRBD1
j_gene: TRBJ1-2
v_gene: TRBV30
abundance: -
CDR3aa: CAWSVRAGGYGYTF
CDR3nt: TGTGCCTGGAGTGTAAGGGCAGGGGGCTATGGCTACACCTTC

d_gene: TRBD1
j_gene: TRBJ1-6
v_gene: TRBV5-1
abundance: few
CDR3aa: CASSLHDRGSDNSPLHF
CDR3nt: TGCGCCAGCAGCTTGCATGACAGGGGATCGGATAATTCACCCCTCCACTTT